The sample holds a few counts of the clone carrying this T cell receptor (beta chain). Its antigen is currently unknown. TCR beta cDNA libraries included unique molecular identifiers. Using its own MiXCR run on the PCR reads, TCRdb lists one record per CDR3 protein. The sample holds over 150,000 distinct CDR3 sequences, about 32% seen once. This sample was taken from a study of post-analysis software for immune sequencing data. Regarding the study as a whole: Strong co-clustering by F measure was seen for same-batch samples. Controls showed lower frequencies than patients for five TRBV segments, and TRBV5-6, TRBV5-1 and TRBV20-1 were among these.

The CDR3 extends over 17 amino acids. The germline V gene has CDR1 MDHEN and CDR2 SYDVKM. V dropped 2 bases and J dropped 6 bases, with 20 bases sitting between them. Sequenced: blood. The chain recombines TRBV28 with TRBJ1-5, with D perhaps matching TRBD1 (5 bases). The sequence was obtained from a girl between 5 and 17 years old with multiple sclerosis. CDR3 bases: TGTGCCAGCAGTTTACCGGGACGGGTAAGGTCAAGTCAGCCCCAGCATTTT. This translates into CASSLPGRVRSSQPQHF.